This entry lists 11 T cell receptor beta chains sequenced from one sample in a study of human thymus T cells. During corrective heart surgery, resections were taken, and the thymus tissue came from them. Produced via immunoSEQ multiplex PCR; TCRdb's table is partial and in-frame only. The table has roughly 120,000 clones, just under 95% seen once. The material sequenced was thymus tissue. These receptors all come from a boy younger than two with a congenital heart defect but otherwise immunologically healthy.

This clone has just a few counts. The junction departs from germline at one end; a sequencing error may be responsible. The chain joins TRBV7-2 to TRBJ1-2; D may be TRBD1 (5 bases). The CDR3 sequence is 18 residues long. Per germline, CDR1 SGHTA and CDR2 FQGNSA. CDR3 nucleotides: TGTGCCAGCAGCCTAGCCGGGACTCCGGGGGGAAGGGCCTATGGCTACACCTTC. Translating gives CASSLAGTPGGRAYGYTF.

The V and J genes are TRBV12-5 and TRBJ2-1, with TRBD2 identical over 7 bases. The CDR3 sequence is 14 residues long. With 2 bases clipped from V and 6 bases from J, the junction kept 4 bases outside the gene matches. The germline gives CDR1 LGHNT, CDR2 FRNRAP. CDR3 nucleotides: TGTGCTAGTGGTTTGAGCCTAGCGGCCAATGAGCAGTTCTTC. Translating it yields CASGLSLAANEQFF.

The chain has TRBV28 and TRBJ2-7; a weak D match, TRBD1 (5 bases). There are 15 residues in the CDR3. Trimming removed 3 bases at V and 3 bases at J, with 15 bases between. Germline values: CDR1 MDHEN, CDR2 SYDVKM. The CDR3 reads CASSFGQGFNYEQYF. CDR3 sequence (DNA): TGTGCCAGCAGTTTTGGGCAGGGATTTAACTACGAGCAGTACTTC. Using reference TRBV28 and TRBJ2-7 for the parts outside the CDR3, the full variable domain is DVKVTQSSRYLVKRTGEKVFLECVQDMDHENMFWYRQDPGLGLRLIYFSYDVKMKEKGDIPEGYSVSREKKERFSLILESASTNQTSMYLCASSFGQGFNYEQYFGPGTRLTVT.

The rearrangement joins TRBV15 to TRBJ1-5; 12 bases are a match to TRBD1. Germline loops: CDR1 LNHNV, CDR2 YYDKDF (reference sequence). Unmatched junction bases numbered 11, after V lost 3 bases and J lost 5 bases. This CDR3 contains 18 residues. The CDR3 sequence: CATSRTGTGGGGDQPQHF. DNA of the CDR3: TGTGCCACCAGCAGGACCGGGACAGGGGGCGGAGGGGATCAGCCCCAGCATTTT.

The count of this clone is one. The chain has TRBV4-1 and TRBJ1-6; D gene unclear. V was shortened by 2 bases and J by 9 bases, with 17 bases between the two germline ends. The CDR3 runs 16 residues. Germline CDR1 reads MGHRA; CDR2 reads YSYEKL. CDR3 nucleotides: TGCGCCAGCAGCCAACCGGGAATACCTATAAGTTCACCCCTCCACTTT. This sequence encodes CASSQPGIPISSPLHF.

This clone was observed a single time. The chain uses TRBV28 and TRBJ1-6, with 8 bases aligning to TRBD1. CDR1 and CDR2 (germline): MDHEN, SYDVKM. V trimming: 4 bases; J trimming: 3 bases; junction bases outside the gene matches: 11. The CDR3 covers 18 residues. The CDR3 DNA sequence: TGTGCCAGCAGTTCAAGTCCGGGGACAGGTCTCTATAATTCACCCCTCCACTTT. This encodes CASSSSPGTGLYNSPLHF.

The chain employs TRBV7-9 and TRBJ2-5; 15 nucleotides agree with TRBD2. V dropped 5 bases and J dropped 2; count of bases not matched to a gene: 3. The CDR3 sequence is 16 residues long. In germline, CDR1 is SEHNR, CDR2 FQNEAQ (reference sequence). The CDR3, as DNA: TGTGCCAGCAGCAGGGGACTAGCGGGGGGTCAAGAGACCCAGTACTTC. Its protein product is CASSRGLAGGQETQYF.

The CDR3 loop reads CASSNRDRGHNEQFF. CDR3 in DNA: TGTGCCAGCAGCAACCGGGACAGGGGTCACAATGAGCAGTTCTTC. The chain employs TRBV11-3 and TRBJ2-1; 10 bases fit TRBD1. The CDR3 spans 15 residues. V lost 5 bases to trimming and J lost 5 bases; unmatched junction nucleotides: 6. Germline V gene sequence: CDR1 SGHNT, CDR2 YENEEA.

The sample holds one count of this clone. The rearrangement joins TRBV5-1 to TRBJ2-2; 12 bases map to TRBD1. Germline V gene sequence: CDR1 SGHRS, CDR2 YFSETQ. The CDR3 is 16 amino acids. Trimming at V came to 4 bases and at J to 7 bases, leaving 8 bases not matched to a gene. This chain's CDR3 is CASSQGDRGLVGELFF. As DNA, the CDR3 is TGCGCCAGCAGCCAAGGGGACAGGGGGCTGGTCGGGGAGCTGTTTTTT. The full variable domain, completed using reference TRBV5-1 and TRBJ2-2, is KAGVTQTPRYLIKTRGQQVTLSCSPISGHRSVSWYQQTPGQGLQFLFEYFSETQRNKGNFPGRFSGRQFSNSRSEMNVSTLELGDSALYLCASSQGDRGLVGELFFGEGSRLTVL.

CDR3 region: CASSPGLDEQYF. CDR3 coding DNA: TGTGCCAGCAGCCCGGGACTCGACGAGCAGTACTTC. The V gene is TRBV6-6, the J gene TRBJ2-7; possible D gene TRBD2, 6 bases. Germline V gene lookup returns CDR1 MNHNY and CDR2 SVGAGI (reference sequence). V was shortened by 6 bases and J by 5 bases, with 11 bases between the two germline ends. This CDR3 is 12 amino acids long.

The chain joins TRBV7-9 to TRBJ2-3; 7 bases match TRBD1. V was clipped by 1 base and J by 0 bases; unmatched bases: 10. This CDR3 is 18 amino acids long. CDR1 and CDR2 (germline): SEHNR, FQNEAQ (reference sequence). The CDR3 nucleotides read TGTGCCAGCAGCTTAGGGGGGACAGCCTCTACCAGCACAGATACGCAGTATTTT. It codes for CASSLGGTASTSTDTQYF.